The source of this T cell receptor (beta chain) is a study of blood T cell repertoires in COVID-19. Whole-study context: The cDNA or gDNA used as material had been derived from T cells, B-cell-depleted T cells, or PBMCs.

The CDR3 loop spans 17 amino acids. Trimming cost V 1 base and J 2 bases; bases outside gene matches: 9. From germline, CDR1 is SGHRS and CDR2 YFSETQ. Assay: immunoSEQ multiplex PCR; the TCRdb copy retains only in-frame clones and omits some. The table includes over 60,000 clones, 86% detected once. The origin of this receptor is a man between 65 and 85 years old with active or convalescent COVID-19. Sequences were obtained from peripheral blood. The gene calls are TRBV5-1 and TRBJ2-5; TRBD2 aligns across 9 bases. The DNA for the CDR3 is TGCGCCAGCAGCTTGAAAGTAGCGGGAGCCCGTCAAGAGACCCAGTACTTC. The encoded protein is CASSLKVAGARQETQYF. The full variable domain, in which reference TRBV5-1 and TRBJ2-5 provide the parts outside the CDR3, is KAGVTQTPRYLIKTRGQQVTLSCSPISGHRSVSWYQQTPGQGLQFLFEYFSETQRNKGNFPGRFSGRQFSNSRSEMNVSTLELGDSALYLCASSLKVAGARQETQYFGPGTRLLVL.